In this sample, the clone carrying this T cell receptor (beta chain) turned up many times. Its specificity is not known. MiXCR, run by TCRdb on the 5' RACE reads, gives a single entry per CDR3 protein. The table records around 100,000 distinct CDR3 sequences, 5.9% of them present only once. The V gene's germline CDR1 is LNHNV and CDR2 YYDKDF (reference sequence). The germline V and J ends were trimmed by 6 bases and 0 bases, with 8 bases remaining between them. This CDR3 comprises 13 residues. The data derive from a study of identical twins. The study's findings and limits: Twin pairs had excess sharing that was weaker in beta out-of-frame sequences.

Sequencing was done on a sample of memory T cells sorted from blood. The receptor comes from a woman aged 50 to 60 in good health. The genes are TRBV15 and TRBJ2-5, with a tentative D call TRBD1 (6 bases). The CDR3 spells CATSQGYQETQYF. The CDR3 DNA reads TGTGCCACCAGTCAGGGGTACCAAGAGACCCAGTACTTC.